The 15 T cell receptor beta chains below come from one sample, sequenced in a study of cytomegalovirus exposure and HLA in healthy donors. PCR involved 60 Vbeta and 13 Jbeta primers. The table came from immunoSEQ multiplex PCR; TCRdb's copy has only in-frame clones and leaves some out. Of some 150,000 clones detected, approximately 85% appear once; the ten largest clones hold about 10%. The sequencing input was PBMCs. These TCRs come from a man in his forties or fifties in good health and CMV-seropositive.

On this clone: Other DNA sequences from this sample encode an identical CDR3 as well. The chain uses TRBV7-2 and TRBJ1-3; 8 nucleotides match TRBD1. Per germline, CDR1 SGHTA and CDR2 FQGNSA. The CDR3 loop spans 18 amino acids. Germline trimming cut 2 bases from V and 2 bases from J; bases unmatched to any gene: 11. As DNA, the CDR3 is TGTGCCAGCAGCTTAATAGTCGGACAGGGAAATCCTGGAAACACCATATATTTT. As protein: CASSLIVGQGNPGNTIYF. Supplemented by reference TRBV7-2 and TRBJ1-3, the full variable domain reads GAGVSQSPSNKVTEKGKDVELRCDPISGHTALYWYRQSLGQGLEFLIYFQGNSAPDKSGLPSDRFSAERTGGSVSTLTIQRTQQEDSAVYLCASSLIVGQGNPGNTIYFGEGSWLTVV.

The rearrangement uses TRBV10-2 and TRBJ1-1; D is perhaps TRBD1 (5 bases). This CDR3 contains 15 residues. Germline V lookup: CDR1 WSHSY, CDR2 SAAADI. The V gene lost 6 bases and the J gene lost 4 bases, with 18 bases spanning the gap. The CDR3 DNA reads TGCGCCAGCAGGGGCGGTAGGGGCTATAGCACTGAAGCTTTCTTT. This gives the protein CASRGGRGYSTEAFF.

This CDR3 is CASIDPTGSTRHGESTSYNEQFF. The CDR3 DNA reads as TGTGCCAGCATCGATCCCACAGGGTCCACGAGACATGGAGAATCCACCTCCTACAATGAGCAGTTCTTC. The chain employs TRBV6-7 and TRBJ2-1, with D possibly being TRBD1 (6 bases). Being an ORF, TRBV6-7 has a function that is uncertain. The CDR3 runs to 23 residues. V lost 7 bases and J 0 bases, leaving 37 bases between the germline ends.

The V and J genes are TRBV29-1 and TRBJ1-1; TRBD1 aligns across 8 bases. This CDR3 comprises 14 residues. V shed 8 bases, J shed 3 bases, and the junction held 11 bases outside the gene matches. The germline V gene encodes CDR1 SQVTM and CDR2 ANQGSEA. DNA of the CDR3: TGCAGCACAAAGACAGGGGCCGCGGACACTGAAGCTTTCTTT. Residues: CSTKTGAADTEAFF.

This clone showed up just a few times. The chain is built from TRBV11-1 and TRBJ2-7, with 11 bases lining up with TRBD1. With V trimmed by 2 bases and J by 3 bases, 6 bases remained unmatched. The germline gives CDR1 SGHAT, CDR2 FQDESV (reference sequence). The length of the CDR3 is 16 residues. The CDR3 sequence is CASSLSPGTGGYEQYF. The CDR3 region has the DNA TGTGCCAGCAGCTTATCACCCGGGACAGGGGGCTACGAGCAGTACTTC.

The chain uses TRBV19 and TRBJ2-1; 7 bases agree with TRBD1. The V and J ends lost 1 base and 7 bases, in that order; junction bases with no gene match: 7. Germline CDR1 and CDR2: LNHDA and SQIVND (reference sequence). The CDR3 has 15 amino acids. The CDR3 bases are TGTGCCAGTAGTATAGGGGGATCACAGGGGAATGAGCAGTTCTTC. It codes for CASSIGGSQGNEQFF.

This clone was observed a single time. The chain combines TRBV6-5 with TRBJ1-3; no firm D call. CDR3 length: 14 residues. The ends were cut back, 5 bases at V and 2 bases at J, with 10 bases in the middle. Per the germline V gene, CDR1 is MNHEY and CDR2 is SVGAGI. The CDR3 region has the DNA TGTGCCAGCAGTCTAACAGATGCTGGAAACACCATATATTTT. As protein: CASSLTDAGNTIYF.

This rearrangement joins TRBV5-5 to TRBJ1-2; TRBD1 is a possible D gene (6 bases). Germline values: CDR1 SGHKS, CDR2 YYEKEE (reference sequence). V lost 3 bases and J 0 bases, leaving 12 bases between the germline ends. This CDR3 has 15 amino acids. CDR3 in amino acids: CASSWSGTPNYGYTF. CDR3 coding DNA: TGTGCCAGCAGCTGGTCCGGGACACCTAACTATGGCTACACCTTC.

In its sample, this clone was seen a few times. V is TRBV5-4 and J is TRBJ2-1; 11 bases map to TRBD2. The germline V gene encodes CDR1 SGHNT and CDR2 YYREEE (reference sequence). J lost 6 bases, V lost 2 bases, and 4 bases had no gene match. The CDR3 sequence is 15 residues long. The CDR3 DNA reads TGTGCCAGCAGCTTACCTAGCGGGGGGTTCAATGAGCAGTTCTTC. Translating it yields CASSLPSGGFNEQFF.

This clone was recorded once. The genes are TRBV19 and TRBJ2-4; TRBD1 is a possible D gene (6 bases). This CDR3 is 20 amino acids long. The germline gives CDR1 LNHDA, CDR2 SQIVND (reference sequence). The ends were cut back, 5 bases at V and 1 base at J, with 27 bases in the middle. The CDR3 sequence: CASSLTFRDTSLGAKNIQYF. DNA for the CDR3: TGTGCCAGTAGTCTCACCTTTCGGGACACTAGTCTTGGGGCCAAAAACATTCAGTACTTC.

The chain combines TRBV18 with TRBJ2-5; 8 bases fit TRBD1. The end of the DNA fits TRBJ2-7 better, so the J call may be wrong. Germline lookup yields CDR1 KGHSH and CDR2 LQKENI. The CDR3 has 14 amino acids. The CDR3 region is CASSPRTGSSEQYF. DNA for the CDR3: TGTGCCAGCTCACCTAGGACAGGGAGTAGCGAGCAGTACTTC.

The chain employs TRBV29-1 and TRBJ2-3, with 8 bases lining up with TRBD2. Germline CDR1 reads SQVTM; CDR2 reads ANQGSEA. Trimming at V came to 7 bases and at J to 2 bases, leaving 5 bases not matched to a gene. The CDR3 has 13 residues. The CDR3 nucleotides are TGCAGCGGGTTACTAGCGGTCACAGATACGCAGTATTTT. Amino acids: CSGLLAVTDTQYF.

This rearrangement joins TRBV14 to TRBJ2-7; D is uncertain. Trimming removed 3 bases at V and 2 bases at J, with 8 bases between. The CDR3 is 13 residues long. Germline V gene data show CDR1 as SGHDN and CDR2 as FVKESK. CDR3 bases: TGTGCCAGCAGCCATCTCGGAGCCTACGAGCAGTACTTC. Amino acid sequence: CASSHLGAYEQYF.

Concerning this clone: At the DNA level, this CDR3 is encoded by other sequences in the same sample as well. In nucleotides, the CDR3 is TGCGCCAGCAGCCAAGATAGATCTTACGAGCAGTACTTC. It codes for CASSQDRSYEQYF. The J gene is TRBJ2-7, the V gene TRBV4-3, with D unresolved. The CDR3 runs 13 residues. The V gene's germline CDR1 is LGHNA and CDR2 YSLEER. Trimming shortened V by 0 bases and J by 4 bases, and 7 bases separated the two germline ends.

V usage is TRBV30 and J usage is TRBJ1-3, with 8 nucleotides matching TRBD1. With 7 bases clipped from V and 0 bases from J, the junction kept 8 bases outside the gene matches. CDR1 is GTSNPN and CDR2 is SVGIG in the germline V gene (reference sequence). This CDR3 has 15 residues. The DNA of the CDR3 is TGTGCCTTGGACAGGGACGACTTCTCTGGAAACACCATATATTTT. Its translation: CALDRDDFSGNTIYF.